One sample yielded the 6 T cell receptor beta chains listed below, sequenced in a study of T cell changes during pregnancy in multiple sclerosis. TCRdb's copy holds only in-frame clones and misses some; the assay was immunoSEQ multiplex PCR. The sample includes some 59,000 clones, roughly 88% of them seen just once. Sample: peripheral blood, taken in the second trimester of pregnancy. The source of these receptors is a female donor with multiple sclerosis, enrolled in a pregnancy study.

The V gene is TRBV18, the J gene TRBJ1-1, with D maybe TRBD1 (5 bases). V lost 3 bases and J 5 bases, leaving 10 bases between the germline ends. Germline CDR1 KGHSH, CDR2 LQKENI. The CDR3 has 13 amino acids. The CDR3 DNA follows: TGTGCCAGCTCACCTCAGGGAGGGACTGAAGCTTTCTTT. Translating it yields CASSPQGGTEAFF.

The J gene is TRBJ1-1, the V gene TRBV7-9; tentative D call: TRBD1 (5 bases). The V and J ends lost 0 bases and 1 base respectively, with 9 bases between them. CDR1 is SEHNR and CDR2 is FQNEAQ in the germline V gene (reference sequence). The CDR3 is made up of 15 amino acids. The CDR3 region has the DNA TGTGCCAGCAGCTTAGCGCAGACAGAGAACACTGAAGCTTTCTTT. Its protein is CASSLAQTENTEAFF.

The CDR3 DNA reads as TGCAGCGTTGAAGATTTGAGAAGAGAGCAGTACTTC. Translation: CSVEDLRREQYF. This chain joins TRBV29-1 and TRBJ2-7; D call uncertain. Deletions cut 0 bases from V and 7 bases from J, with 10 bases between. This CDR3 contains 12 residues. Germline CDR1 is SQVTM and CDR2 is ANQGSEA.

The chain combines TRBV6-5 with TRBJ1-2; 10 bases line up with TRBD1. V dropped 6 bases and J dropped 4; count of bases not matched to a gene: 5. Germline V gives CDR1 MNHEY, CDR2 SVGAGI. CDR3 length: 14 residues. CDR3: CASRRDRGSYGYTF. CDR3 coding DNA: TGTGCCAGCAGAAGGGACAGGGGCTCCTATGGCTACACCTTC.

The rearrangement links TRBV30 to TRBJ1-5; 7 bases agree with TRBD1. V dropped 3 bases and J dropped 1; count of bases not matched to a gene: 18. Germline V CDR1 and CDR2: GTSNPN, SVGIG (reference sequence). The CDR3 sequence is 19 residues long. In nucleotides, the CDR3 is TGTGCCTGGAGCCCAACTAGGGGGCTACAACGGGGCAGCAATCAGCCCCAGCATTTT. It specifies CAWSPTRGLQRGSNQPQHF. Looking up the rest from reference TRBV30 and TRBJ1-5 gives the full variable domain: SQTIHQWPATLVQPVGSPLSLECTVEGTSNPNLYWYRQAAGRGLQLLFYSVGIGQISSEVPQNLSASRPQDRQFILSSKKLLLSDSGFYLCAWSPTRGLQRGSNQPQHFGDGTRLSIL.

The chain has TRBV5-6 and TRBJ2-2; TRBD1 aligns across 8 bases. Germline V gene data show CDR1 as SGHDT and CDR2 as YYEEEE. The CDR3 has 15 amino acids. With V trimmed by 2 bases and J by 6 bases, 6 bases remained unmatched. CDR3 sequence: CASSFRDRMAGELFF. The CDR3 DNA reads as TGTGCCAGCAGCTTCCGGGACAGGATGGCCGGGGAGCTGTTTTTT.